What follows is one T cell receptor (beta chain) and its context. Its antigen is not identified. This sample was included in a study of identical twins. The study, taken as a whole, reports: Fewer insertions characterized abundant cord blood beta clonotypes, whereas memory repertoires showed none. Twin sharing of out-of-frame TCR alpha was underestimated by models in monozygotic pairs.

Each CDR3 protein gets one entry after TCRdb re-called the 5' RACE reads with MiXCR. The table shows some 500,000 distinct CDR3 sequences, with roughly 9.9% occurring only once. Trimming at V came to 6 bases and at J to 1 base, leaving 19 bases not matched to a gene. This CDR3 is built from 19 residues. Separately, the same data were catalogued under a study of yellow fever vaccine responses in identical twins. That source notes: Among the twins, the vaccine T cell response reportedly seemed partly convergent and partly personalized.

The specimen was PBMCs. The TCR comes from a woman under 30 in good health. This chain uses TRBV12-3 or TRBV12-4 with TRBJ2-3, with 7 positions matching TRBD1. CDR3 sequence: CASSRGTAVPPWGTDTQYF. The CDR3 region has the DNA TGTGCCAGCAGCCGAGGGACAGCCGTTCCCCCGTGGGGCACAGATACGCAGTATTTT.